This TCR beta chain was captured in a study of T-cell reconstitution after alpha-beta-depleted transplantation in children. Study results and caveats: About two months after transplant, alpha-beta T cells reportedly came from several hundred expanded graft clones.

As it was prepared, the TCRbeta library received unique molecular identifiers. TCRdb passed the PCR reads through MiXCR, listing each CDR3 protein once. Among 500,000 or so distinct CDR3 sequences listed, approximately 10% were seen once. Note on this clonotype: The antigen is not known.

Germline V CDR1 and CDR2: MNHEY, SMNVEV (reference sequence). V was cut by 3 bases and J by 5 bases, with 14 bases left in between. There are 15 residues in the CDR3. The V and J genes are TRBV27 and TRBJ1-5, with D possibly being TRBD1 (6 bases). This sequence was found in a female patient aged 2-10 years who had a stem cell transplant for aplastic anemia, so the T cells may come from the graft donor. The sequencing here drew on PBMCs, mostly from graft donor cells, taken 180 days after TCRalphabeta/CD19-depleted stem cell transplant. CDR3 nucleotides: TGTGCCAGCAGTTTCTCAGGGACAACTTATCAGCCCCAGCATTTT. Its protein product is CASSFSGTTYQPQHF.